Described below is a single TCR beta chain sequence and its context. Antigen specificity is unknown. Only in-frame clones appear in the TCRdb table, and some are missing; sequencing was by immunoSEQ multiplex PCR. Counted here are around 1.5 million clones, approximately 98% occurring once; the ten biggest clones make up roughly 0.4%. This entry comes from a study of shared clonotypes between healthy human individuals. Study observations and caveats: Generation of non-shared clonotypes was less probable than generation of clonotypes shared by all four donors.

The receptor comes from a man aged 25-45 years in good health. The sequenced material came from naive CD4+ T cells sorted from blood. Subset described: CD45RA+ positively selected.

The CDR3 here is CASSPPEAREQYF. CDR3 coding DNA: TGTGCCAGCAGTCCCCCAGAGGCCCGAGAGCAGTACTTC. The genes are TRBV28 and TRBJ2-7; no definite D call. Germline V gene data show CDR1 as MDHEN and CDR2 as SYDVKM. This CDR3 contains 13 residues. Trimming stripped 5 bases from V and 7 bases from J, with 15 bases between.